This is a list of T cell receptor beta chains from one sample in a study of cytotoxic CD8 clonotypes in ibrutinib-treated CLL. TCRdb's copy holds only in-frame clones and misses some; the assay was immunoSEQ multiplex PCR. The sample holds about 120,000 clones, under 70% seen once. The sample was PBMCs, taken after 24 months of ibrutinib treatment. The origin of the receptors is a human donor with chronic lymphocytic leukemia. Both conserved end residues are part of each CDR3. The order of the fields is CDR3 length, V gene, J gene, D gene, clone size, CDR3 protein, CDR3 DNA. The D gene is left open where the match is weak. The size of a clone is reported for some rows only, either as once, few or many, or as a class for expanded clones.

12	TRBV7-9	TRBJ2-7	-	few	CASSKQGGEQYF	TGTGCCAGCAGCAAACAGGGCGGCGAGCAGTACTTC
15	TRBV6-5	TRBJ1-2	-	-	CASRTPSNRGYGYTF	TGTGCCAGCAGAACCCCCAGCAACCGGGGCTATGGCTACACCTTC
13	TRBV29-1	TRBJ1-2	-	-	CSVEEEANYGYTF	TGCAGCGTTGAAGAGGAGGCTAACTATGGCTACACCTTC
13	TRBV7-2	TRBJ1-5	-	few	CASSLNLGQPQHF	TGTGCCAGCAGCTTAAACCTCGGTCAGCCCCAGCATTTT
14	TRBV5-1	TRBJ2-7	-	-	CASSLDYQTGEQYF	TGCGCCAGCAGCTTGGATTACCAAACGGGGGAGCAGTACTTC
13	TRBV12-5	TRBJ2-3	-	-	CASGTPVGPTQYF	TGTGCTAGTGGTACCCCGGTTGGTCCCACGCAGTATTTT
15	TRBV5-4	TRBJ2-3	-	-	CASSSAGLKENTQYF	TGTGCCAGCAGCTCGGCGGGCCTTAAGGAGAATACGCAGTATTTT
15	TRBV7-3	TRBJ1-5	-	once	CASRLRVGVNQPQHF	TGTGCCAGCAGATTACGTGTAGGGGTTAATCAGCCCCAGCATTTT
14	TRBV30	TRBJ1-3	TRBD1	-	CAWSATGVGNTIYF	TGTGCCTGGAGTGCCACAGGGGTAGGAAACACCATATATTTT
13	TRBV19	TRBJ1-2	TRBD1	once	CASRTTGAYGYTF	TGTGCCAGTAGAACCACAGGGGCCTATGGCTACACCTTC
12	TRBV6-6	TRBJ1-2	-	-	CASSARVDGYTF	TGTGCCAGCAGTGCCAGGGTTGATGGCTACACCTTC
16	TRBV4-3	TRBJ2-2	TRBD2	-	CASSQGLAGGTGELFF	TGCGCCAGCAGCCAAGGACTAGCGGGGGGCACCGGGGAGCTGTTTTTT
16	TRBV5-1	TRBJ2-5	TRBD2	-	CASSPYRTRVQETQYF	TGTGCCAGCAGCCCTTACCGGACTAGGGTCCAAGAGACCCAGTACTTC
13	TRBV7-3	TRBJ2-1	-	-	CASSSQSRPEQFF	TGTGCCAGCAGCTCCCAATCCCGTCCTGAGCAGTTCTTC
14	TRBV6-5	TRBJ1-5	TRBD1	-	CASTQRQGVRPQHF	TGTGCCAGCACCCAAAGACAGGGAGTCCGTCCCCAGCATTTT
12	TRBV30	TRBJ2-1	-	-	CAWSYQGNEQFF	TGTGCCTGGAGTTATCAGGGCAATGAGCAGTTCTTC
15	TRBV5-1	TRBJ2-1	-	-	CASSFLRGTYNEQFF	TGCGCCAGCAGCTTTTTGCGGGGAACTTACAATGAGCAGTTCTTC
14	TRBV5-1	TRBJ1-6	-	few	CASRLSVVDSPLHF	TGCGCCAGCAGACTTTCAGTGGTGGATTCACCCCTCCACTTT
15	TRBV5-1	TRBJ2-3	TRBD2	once	CATREAGGITDTQYF	TGCGCCACCCGGGAAGCGGGGGGAATCACAGATACGCAGTATTTT
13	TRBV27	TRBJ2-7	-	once	CAAPGKFAYEQYF	TGTGCCGCCCCCGGGAAGTTCGCCTACGAGCAGTACTTC
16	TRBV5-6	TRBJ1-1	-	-	CASSLGVQGLGTEAFF	TGTGCCAGCAGCTTGGGGGTACAGGGCCTGGGCACTGAAGCTTTCTTT
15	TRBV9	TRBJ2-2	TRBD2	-	CASSEWLAEGGELFF	TGTGCCAGCAGCGAATGGCTAGCGGAAGGCGGGGAGCTGTTTTTT
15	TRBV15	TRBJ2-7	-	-	CATSRVPGETYEQYF	TGTGCCACCAGCAGAGTTCCCGGGGAAACCTACGAGCAGTACTTC
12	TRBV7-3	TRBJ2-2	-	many	CASSLDEGELFF	TGTGCCAGCAGCTTAGATGAAGGGGAGCTGTTTTTT
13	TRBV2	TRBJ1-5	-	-	CASSELRGQPQHF	TGTGCCAGCAGTGAACTGAGAGGGCAGCCCCAGCATTTT
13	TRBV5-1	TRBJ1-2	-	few	CASRLRGGYGYTF	TGCGCCAGCAGACTGCGGGGTGGCTATGGCTACACCTTC
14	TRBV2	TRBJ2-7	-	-	CASSFSGLGYEQYF	TGTGCCAGCAGCTTTAGTGGCCTCGGGTACGAGCAGTACTTC
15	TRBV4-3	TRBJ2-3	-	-	CASSQARRGTDTQYF	TGCGCCAGCAGCCAAGCAAGGAGGGGAACAGATACGCAGTATTTT
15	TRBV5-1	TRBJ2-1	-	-	CASSLDGQSYNEQFF	TGCGCCAGCAGCTTGGATGGACAGTCTTACAATGAGCAGTTCTTC
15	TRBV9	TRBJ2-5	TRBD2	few	CASSARGGSQETQYF	TGTGCCAGCAGCGCCCGGGGGGGGTCCCAAGAGACCCAGTACTTC
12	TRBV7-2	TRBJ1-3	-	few	CASSFSGNTIYF	TGTGCCAGCAGCTTTTCTGGAAACACCATATATTTT
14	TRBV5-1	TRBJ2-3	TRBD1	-	CASNPGQGTDTQYF	TGCGCCAGCAATCCGGGACAGGGCACAGATACGCAGTATTTT
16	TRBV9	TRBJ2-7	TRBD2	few	CASSVAQGRAGDEQYF	TGTGCCAGCAGCGTAGCCCAAGGGCGAGCGGGGGACGAGCAGTACTTC
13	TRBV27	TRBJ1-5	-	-	CASALGGHQPQHF	TGTGCCAGCGCATTGGGGGGACATCAGCCCCAGCATTTT
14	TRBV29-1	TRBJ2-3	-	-	CSARSATPTDTQYF	TGCAGCGCCCGGTCGGCCACCCCGACGGATACGCAGTATTTT
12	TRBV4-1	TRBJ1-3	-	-	CASSQERNTIYF	TGCGCCAGCAGCCAAGAAAGAAACACCATATATTTT
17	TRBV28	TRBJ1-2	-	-	CASSTQWTATSSGGYTF	TGTGCCAGCAGCACCCAGTGGACAGCGACTAGTAGTGGTGGCTACACCTTC
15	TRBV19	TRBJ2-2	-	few	CASTTGGGVTGELFF	TGTGCCAGTACCACGGGGGGCGGGGTCACCGGGGAGCTGTTTTTT
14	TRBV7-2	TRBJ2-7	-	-	CASSLGVGVYEQYF	TGTGCCAGCAGCTTAGGTGTCGGCGTCTACGAGCAGTACTTC